This T cell receptor beta chain originates from a study of blood T cell repertoires in COVID-19. CDR3 length: 14 amino acids. The V and J ends lost 3 bases and 4 bases respectively, with 10 bases between them. Germline loops: CDR1 SEHNR, CDR2 FQNEAQ (reference sequence). The protocol was immunoSEQ multiplex PCR, while the TCRdb copy is restricted to in-frame clones and leaves out a portion. In the table there are around 250,000 clones, around 80% of which are singletons. Sequenced input: PBMCs or T cells enriched from blood (not recorded which). The rearrangement links TRBV7-9 to TRBJ2-1; D gene uncertain. The TCR was taken from a man aged 30 to 45 with acute COVID-19. For the CDR3, the DNA is TGTGCCAGCAGCTTTGAGCGCGAATACAATGAGCAGTTCTTC. Protein product: CASSFEREYNEQFF. Full variable domain (remainder filled in from reference TRBV7-9 and TRBJ2-1): DTGVSQNPRHKITKRGQNVTFRCDPISEHNRLYWYRQTLGQGPEFLTYFQNEAQLEKSRLLSDRFSAERPKGSFSTLEIQRTEQGDSAMYLCASSFEREYNEQFFGPGTRLTVL.